The present TCR beta chain was sequenced within a study of cytomegalovirus exposure and HLA in healthy donors. The V gene lost 5 bases and the J gene lost 2 bases, with 12 bases spanning the gap. Germline V gives CDR1 SGHAT, CDR2 FQNNGV. The CDR3 sequence is 14 residues long. It was with 60 Vbeta and 13 Jbeta primers that the PCR ran. Method: immunoSEQ multiplex PCR; TCRdb's copy keeps in-frame clones and lacks some. Among around 99,000 clones listed, over 70% were seen once. Study conclusions and caveats: Later work associated roughly 17,000 TCR beta sequences with HLA alleles at 0.05 false discovery rate. Analysis was performed later, and it showed HLA-associated TCR beta chains to be more clonally expanded than equally common others. In a later analysis, most CMV-associated TCR beta chains appeared HLA-restricted.

With respect to this clone: What it binds is not known.

The clonotype originates from a man aged 30-40 years in good health and CMV-seronegative. The sample comprised PBMCs. This chain links TRBV11-2 with TRBJ2-5; possibly TRBD1 for D (6 bases). CDR3 protein: CASSHTGRQETQYF. The CDR3 nucleotides read TGTGCCAGCAGCCACACAGGGCGTCAAGAGACCCAGTACTTC. Filled out from reference TRBV11-2 and TRBJ2-5, the complete variable domain reads EAGVAQSPRYKIIEKRQSVAFWCNPISGHATLYWYQQILGQGPKLLIQFQNNGVVDDSQLPKDRFSAERLKGVDSTLKIQPAKLEDSAVYLCASSHTGRQETQYFGPGTRLLVL.